These 2 T cell receptor beta chains came from one sample sequenced in a study of T cell responses to AZD1222 COVID-19 vaccine. Method: immunoSEQ multiplex PCR; TCRdb's copy keeps in-frame clones and lacks some. Seen here are around 130,000 clones, about 89% observed once, and the top ten hold approximately 5.1%. This specimen consisted of peripheral blood, obtained on day 0 of AZD1222 vaccination. Every receptor here comes from an adult in good health.

J is TRBJ1-6 and V is TRBV12-3 or TRBV12-4; no clear D gene. Trimming shortened V by 3 bases and J by 8 bases, and 5 bases separated the two germline ends. This CDR3 region has 12 residues. In DNA, the CDR3 is TGTGCCAGCAGTTTTCAGGATTCACCCCTCCACTTT. Translating it yields CASSFQDSPLHF.

V and J are TRBV5-1 and TRBJ1-2; D may be TRBD1 (6 bases). Germline V gene sequence: CDR1 SGHRS, CDR2 YFSETQ. The CDR3 length is 14 residues. V was clipped by 2 bases and J by 5 bases, with 13 bases between them. As DNA, the CDR3 is TGCGCCAGCAGCTTTCCGGGGGCCGGGTATGGCTACACCTTC. Translated, it gives CASSFPGAGYGYTF.